These 20 T cell receptor beta chains came from one sample sequenced in a study of T cell repertoires in cytomegalovirus infection. MiXCR, applied by TCRdb to the reads, yields one record per CDR3 protein. Of 300,000 or so distinct CDR3 sequences in the sample, roughly a tenth were seen once. Sequencing input: PBMCs. The receptor set was obtained from a human donor in good health (CMV status not recorded). Some clones in this sample may be carry-over from other donors' samples.

The chain combines TRBV7-2 with TRBJ2-1; a possible D gene is TRBD1 (6 bases). The CDR3 sequence is 12 residues long. V lost 5 bases and J 15 bases, leaving 17 bases between the germline ends. The germline V gene encodes CDR1 SGHTA and CDR2 FQGNSA. CDR3: CASSPNPGVPFF. The DNA of the CDR3 is TGTGCCAGCAGCCCGAACCCAGGGGTTCCGTTCTTC.

The rearrangement joins TRBV5-1 to TRBJ1-3, with D hard to call. The CDR3 length is 12 residues. The germline V gene has CDR1 SGHRS and CDR2 YFSETQ. With 4 bases removed from V and 3 bases from J, the gap between germline ends came to 5 bases. The CDR3 protein is CASSGGGNTIYF. The CDR3 DNA follows: TGCGCCAGCAGCGGTGGTGGAAACACCATATATTTT. Variable domain in full (rest from reference TRBV5-1 and TRBJ1-3): KAGVTQTPRYLIKTRGQQVTLSCSPISGHRSVSWYQQTPGQGLQFLFEYFSETQRNKGNFPGRFSGRQFSNSRSEMNVSTLELGDSALYLCASSGGGNTIYFGEGSWLTVV.

Many counts were recorded for this clonotype. CDR3 nucleotide sequence: TGTGCCAGCAGCCCCCAACAGGGAATGAACACTGAAGCTTTCTTT. Protein: CASSPQQGMNTEAFF. This chain uses TRBV7-9 with TRBJ1-1; a possible D gene is TRBD1 (6 bases). Trimming left V 5 bases short and J 0 bases short, with 13 bases between. CDR1 and CDR2 from the germline V gene are SEHNR and FQNEAQ (reference sequence). This CDR3 region has 15 residues.

Ten or more counts support this clonotype. The J gene is TRBJ1-1, the V gene TRBV7-8; no definite D call. This CDR3 spans 15 amino acids. Germline V gene sequence: CDR1 SGHVS, CDR2 FQNEAQ. Trimming cost V 5 bases and J 0 bases, with 13 bases left between them. The CDR3 sequence: CASSNLGLLNTEAFF. CDR3 DNA: TGTGCCAGCAGCAATTTGGGCCTTCTGAACACTGAAGCTTTCTTT.

This clonotype was recorded many times. The chain is built from TRBV28 and TRBJ1-2; tentative D call: TRBD1 (6 bases). Germline V gene lookup returns CDR1 MDHEN and CDR2 SYDVKM. The CDR3 contains 14 residues. With 5 bases removed from V and 11 bases from J, the gap between germline ends came to 21 bases. The CDR3 DNA sequence: TGTGCCAGCAGTGAAGGGGGGCGGGGTTCACTTTACACCTTC. Translated, it gives CASSEGGRGSLYTF.

This clonotype turned up a few times. The V gene is TRBV12-3 or TRBV12-4, the J gene TRBJ2-2, with 8 positions matching TRBD2. The CDR3 spans 15 residues. V was clipped by 8 bases and J by 4 bases; unmatched bases: 9. The CDR3 region is CASGFTSGITGELFF. CDR3 nucleotides: TGTGCCAGCGGCTTCACTAGCGGAATCACCGGGGAGCTGTTTTTT.

This clonotype appeared a few times. The V and J genes are TRBV28 and TRBJ1-2; D remains unclear. This CDR3 has 14 residues. Germline assignment: CDR1 MDHEN and CDR2 SYDVKM. V was clipped by 3 bases and J by 8 bases, with 16 bases between them. The DNA for the CDR3 is TGTGCCAGCAGTTTGGCCACGGGAATCATCGGCTACACCTTC. Translation: CASSLATGIIGYTF.

This clonotype was picked up many times. The chain is built from TRBV6-6 and TRBJ1-6; no firm D call. Germline-derived CDR1 and CDR2 are MNHNY and SVGAGI (reference sequence). CDR3 size: 17 residues. The germline V and J ends were trimmed by 6 bases and 10 bases, with 25 bases remaining between them. The DNA for the CDR3 is TGTGCCAGCAGCAAGATAAGATCCGGGCCCACAGACTCACCCCTCCACTTT. Protein product: CASSKIRSGPTDSPLHF.

This chain links TRBV5-5 with TRBJ2-7; possibly TRBD1 for D (6 bases). V was pared by 0 bases and J by 2 bases, with 18 bases between. The CDR3 has 17 amino acids. Germline V gene sequence: CDR1 SGHKS, CDR2 YYEKEE (reference sequence). The CDR3 is CASSLVDRAGDPYEQYF. Written as DNA, the CDR3 is TGTGCCAGCAGCTTGGTGGATCGGGCAGGGGATCCCTACGAGCAGTACTTC. Filled out from reference TRBV5-5 and TRBJ2-7, the complete variable domain reads DAGVTQSPTHLIKTRGQQVTLRCSPISGHKSVSWYQQVLGQGPQFIFQYYEKEERGRGNFPDRFSARQFPNYSSELNVNALLLGDSALYLCASSLVDRAGDPYEQYFGPGTRLTVT.

In its sample, this clonotype was seen many times. This chain uses TRBV11-2 with TRBJ2-5; no firm D call. Germline V CDR1 and CDR2: SGHAT, FQNNGV. Trimming cost V 0 bases and J 1 base, with 9 bases left between them. CDR3 size: 15 residues. CDR3 loop: CASSLDRPVQETQYF. CDR3 in DNA: TGTGCCAGCAGCTTAGACAGGCCGGTCCAAGAGACCCAGTACTTC.

The V gene is TRBV14, the J gene TRBJ2-3, with 8 bases identical to TRBD2. CDR3 length: 16 residues. Germline V CDR1 and CDR2: SGHDN, FVKESK. The J segment lost 3 bases and the V segment lost 4 bases, leaving 9 bases of the junction unmatched. The DNA of the CDR3 is TGTGCCAGCAGCCTCCGACTAGCGACTAATACAGATACGCAGTATTTT. This codes for CASSLRLATNTDTQYF.

This clonotype has at least ten counts. This sequence joins TRBV5-1 and TRBJ1-1; 9 nucleotides match TRBD1. This CDR3 has 13 residues. The V segment lost 4 bases and the J segment 8 bases; nucleotides outside the gene matches: 6. Germline V gene lookup returns CDR1 SGHRS and CDR2 YFSETQ. The CDR3 DNA follows: TGCGCCAGCAGCAACCTGACAGGGGGAGAAGCTTTCTTT. Its protein is CASSNLTGGEAFF.

At least ten counts were recorded for this clonotype. J is TRBJ2-1 and V is TRBV7-2; 11 bases align to TRBD2. CDR1 SGHTA and CDR2 FQGNSA come from the germline V gene. The CDR3 contains 16 residues. V trimming: 3 bases; J trimming: 4 bases; junction bases outside the gene matches: 5. The CDR3 is CASSLVLAGGYNEQFF. CDR3 coding DNA: TGTGCCAGCAGCTTGGTTCTAGCGGGGGGTTACAATGAGCAGTTCTTC.

A few counts support this clonotype. The chain recombines TRBV20-1 with TRBJ1-2; D is undetermined. From germline, CDR1 is DFQATT and CDR2 SNEGSKA (reference sequence). Trimming took off 8 bases at V and 4 bases at J, with 14 bases between the two ends. This CDR3 comprises 12 residues. The CDR3 nucleotides are TGCAGTACACTAGACACCTCCTATGGCTACACCTTC. Protein product: CSTLDTSYGYTF.

A note on this clonotype: A much larger clone differs by one base, so this may be a read error. The rearrangement links TRBV20-1 to TRBJ2-2; TRBD1 aligns across 7 bases. Germline CDR1 and CDR2: DFQATT and SNEGSKA (reference sequence). J gave up 5 bases and V 6 bases, and 18 bases lay outside the gene matches. This CDR3 has 17 residues. CDR3 loop: CSAHVGQRSLRTGELFF. The CDR3 nucleotides are TGCAGTGCCCATGTGGGACAGAGAAGTTTACGGACCGGGGAGCTGTTTTTT.

This clonotype was observed many times. The gene calls are TRBV29-1 and TRBJ2-1, with 9 bases lining up with TRBD1. Trimming cost V 5 bases and J 7 bases; bases outside gene matches: 9. The CDR3 covers 14 residues. The germline V gene has CDR1 SQVTM and CDR2 ANQGSEA. CDR3 loop: CSVRWDRVRNEQFF. For the CDR3, the DNA is TGCAGCGTTCGGTGGGACAGGGTAAGAAATGAGCAGTTCTTC.

At least ten counts were recorded for this clonotype. The V call is TRBV6-6, the J call TRBJ2-5; D is unresolved. V lost 0 bases, J lost 4 bases, and 3 bases lay in between. From germline, CDR1 is MNHNY and CDR2 SVGAGI (reference sequence). There are 12 residues in the CDR3. CDR3 amino acids: CASSYSTETQYF. The CDR3 nucleotides read TGTGCCAGCAGTTACTCGACAGAGACCCAGTACTTC.

This clonotype was seen at least ten times. The chain couples TRBV7-2 to TRBJ1-2; 7 nucleotides agree with TRBD1. The V gene's germline CDR1 is SGHTA and CDR2 FQGNSA. The V and J ends lost 1 base and 8 bases, in that order; junction bases with no gene match: 10. The CDR3 runs to 15 residues. The CDR3 coding sequence is TGTGCCAGCAGCTTAGGAAGGGGGCTTGAAGCGGGCTACACCTTC. This codes for CASSLGRGLEAGYTF.

In the case of this clonotype: This could be a read error, since a much larger clone is one nucleotide away. The chain is built from TRBV28 and TRBJ2-5; D remains unclear. The germline CDR1 and CDR2 sequences are MDHEN and SYDVKM. The CDR3 extends over 12 amino acids. This CDR3 is CVSTYLGETQYF. Written as DNA, the CDR3 is TGTGTCAGCACTTACCTCGGAGAGACCCAGTACTTC.

This clonotype was seen repeatedly, ten times or more. This chain links TRBV29-1 with TRBJ2-3, with D maybe TRBD1 (5 bases). V was trimmed by 6 bases and J by 1 base, leaving 11 bases between them. CDR1 is SQVTM, CDR2 ANQGSEA, per germline. This CDR3 is built from 13 residues. The CDR3 is CSVGPERTDTQYF. DNA of the CDR3: TGCAGCGTGGGGCCAGAACGCACAGATACGCAGTATTTT.